The 32 T cell receptor beta chains below were found in one sample sequenced in a study of early stage breast cancer tumors. The method was immunoSEQ multiplex PCR; TCRdb's version includes in-frame clones alone and lacks a portion of them. The sample holds about 72,000 clones, around 85% seen once. Sequenced material: blood. These receptors came from a person between 60 and 69 years old with breast cancer.

J is TRBJ2-2 and V is TRBV6-6, with TRBD1 matching 7 bases. Germline CDR1 and CDR2: MNHNY and SVGAGI (reference sequence). The CDR3 loop spans 13 amino acids. V was clipped by 2 bases and J by 6 bases; unmatched bases: 0. In DNA, the CDR3 is TGTGCCAGCAGTTACGGGACAGCCGGGGAGCTGTTTTTT. Amino acid sequence: CASSYGTAGELFF.

The J gene is TRBJ1-3, the V gene TRBV6-6, with D uncertain. The germline V and J ends were trimmed by 7 bases and 0 bases, with 4 bases remaining between them. There are 12 residues in the CDR3. Germline CDR1 is MNHNY and CDR2 is SVGAGI (reference sequence). CDR3 nucleotides: TGTGCCAGCATGGACTCTGGAAACACCATATATTTT. Translating gives CASMDSGNTIYF.

The gene calls are TRBV6-1 and TRBJ1-2; no clear D gene. This CDR3 contains 15 residues. V lost 5 bases, J lost 0 bases, and 13 bases lay in between. The V gene's germline CDR1 is MNHNS and CDR2 SASEGT. CDR3 protein: CASSSPGSTNYGYTF. The CDR3 DNA sequence: TGTGCCAGCAGTTCCCCCGGGTCTACTAACTATGGCTACACCTTC.

The chain carries TRBV6-6 and TRBJ2-4, with 7 positions matching TRBD2. Germline V gene data show CDR1 as MNHNY and CDR2 as SVGAGI (reference sequence). The J segment lost 5 bases and the V segment lost 6 bases, leaving 10 bases of the junction unmatched. This CDR3 is 15 amino acids long. The CDR3 DNA is TGTGCCAGCAGCTTATGGGGGGGACGGGAAAACATTCAGTACTTC. Amino acid sequence: CASSLWGGRENIQYF.

The chain is built from TRBV7-8 and TRBJ1-3; a possible D gene is TRBD1 (6 bases). V was trimmed by 4 bases and J by 4 bases, leaving 8 bases between them. CDR1 is SGHVS and CDR2 is FQNEAQ in the germline V gene. The CDR3 is made up of 13 amino acids. CDR3 coding DNA: TGTGCCAGCAGCTCACAGGGAGGAAACACCATATATTTT. Its protein is CASSSQGGNTIYF.

This clone was observed a few times. The V call is TRBV19, the J call TRBJ2-2; D not resolved. CDR1 and CDR2 (germline): LNHDA, SQIVND (reference sequence). With 7 bases removed from V and 3 bases from J, the gap between germline ends came to 15 bases. CDR3 size: 15 residues. The CDR3 loop is CASNVGRPYTGELFF. CDR3 nucleotide sequence: TGTGCCAGTAATGTCGGCCGTCCCTACACCGGGGAGCTGTTTTTT.

The V and J genes are TRBV19 and TRBJ1-6; D remains unclear. The germline V and J ends were trimmed by 5 bases and 9 bases, with 17 bases remaining between them. The germline CDR1 and CDR2 sequences are LNHDA and SQIVND (reference sequence). This CDR3 is built from 15 residues. DNA for the CDR3: TGTGCCAGTAGTGTATCCAGGCTGGAGAGTTCACCCCTCCACTTT. This codes for CASSVSRLESSPLHF.

The chain couples TRBV18 to TRBJ2-3; 14 bases are a match to TRBD2. This CDR3 is built from 18 residues. The germline V gene encodes CDR1 KGHSH and CDR2 LQKENI. V dropped 2 bases and J dropped 6; count of bases not matched to a gene: 10. The CDR3 loop reads CASSPEGTSGSLVDTQYF. Here the CDR3 DNA reads TGTGCCAGCTCACCAGAGGGGACTAGCGGGAGCCTGGTGGATACGCAGTATTTT.

This clone was counted once. The chain is built from TRBV7-8 and TRBJ1-2; D is ambiguous. Germline V lookup: CDR1 SGHVS, CDR2 FQNEAQ. Trimming took off 1 base at V and 7 bases at J, with 13 bases between the two ends. This CDR3 contains 14 residues. CDR3 nucleotide sequence: TGTGCCAGCAGCTTAGTGAGTAGACCTCGTGGCTACACCTTC. It codes for CASSLVSRPRGYTF.

This chain connects TRBV12-5 to TRBJ2-7, with a tentative D call TRBD1 (6 bases). CDR1 is LGHNT and CDR2 is FRNRAP in the germline V gene. This CDR3 has 17 amino acids. Trimming stripped 1 base from V and 0 bases from J, with 16 bases between. The CDR3 bases are TGTGCTAGTGGTTTGGGTGGTCACCGGGACATCTCCTACGAGCAGTACTTC. Translating it yields CASGLGGHRDISYEQYF.

The table lists this clone with a few counts. DNA of the CDR3: TGTGCCATCGGGACAGGTGATAGCAATCAGCCCCAGCATTTT. Translating gives CAIGTGDSNQPQHF. The chain employs TRBV6-1 and TRBJ1-5; 8 nucleotides line up with TRBD1. CDR1 MNHNS and CDR2 SASEGT come from the germline V gene. The CDR3 runs 14 residues. The trim removed 10 bases at V and 0 bases at J, leaving 5 bases unmatched.

In the case of this clone: Its ends do not fully match the called genes, so a read error is possible. The chain links TRBV5-1 to TRBJ2-5, with 8 nucleotides matching TRBD1. The CDR3 sequence is 22 residues long. Germline V gene lookup returns CDR1 SGHRS and CDR2 YFSETQ. CDR3 coding DNA: TGCGCCAGCAGCAAGAATATCCGGACAGGGATATCAGTGGGGACCCACCAGGAGACCCAGTACTTC. Encoded protein: CASSKNIRTGISVGTHQETQYF.

This clone has only a few counts. The chain has TRBV6-1 and TRBJ1-5; D is possibly TRBD1 (5 bases). Trimming removed 8 bases from V and 7 bases from J, with 18 bases in between. CDR1 is MNHNS, CDR2 SASEGT, per germline. The CDR3 has 14 amino acids. The CDR3 protein is CASHLGAGTQPQHF. The CDR3 nucleotides read TGTGCCAGCCATCTCGGGGCAGGGACCCAGCCCCAGCATTTT.

This chain links TRBV7-8 with TRBJ1-5; perhaps TRBD1 as D (5 bases). Per the germline V gene, CDR1 is SGHVS and CDR2 is FQNEAQ. V lost 1 base, J lost 1 base, and 17 bases lay in between. CDR3 length: 18 residues. The CDR3: CASSLGGGGRWSNQPQHF. In DNA form, the CDR3 reads TGTGCCAGCAGCTTAGGGGGGGGAGGTAGGTGGAGCAATCAGCCCCAGCATTTT.

The rearrangement joins TRBV9 to TRBJ2-5; D may be TRBD1 (6 bases). This CDR3 is built from 12 residues. The germline V gene has CDR1 SGDLS and CDR2 YYNGEE. Trimming stripped 7 bases from V and 4 bases from J, with 11 bases between. As DNA, the CDR3 is TGTGCCAGCTCAGGGGTCCCAGAGACCCAGTACTTC. It encodes CASSGVPETQYF.

J is TRBJ1-2 and V is TRBV4-1; D ambiguous. From germline, CDR1 is MGHRA and CDR2 YSYEKL. V lost 4 bases to trimming and J lost 2 bases, with 26 bases between them. The CDR3 is 19 residues long. Here the CDR3 reads CASSPIGKTSPGRNYGYTF. CDR3 sequence (DNA): TGCGCCAGCAGCCCGATCGGGAAAACTTCCCCCGGACGGAACTATGGCTACACCTTC.

The chain has TRBV27 and TRBJ1-4; TRBD1 aligns across 10 bases. The germline gives CDR1 MNHEY, CDR2 SMNVEV (reference sequence). The CDR3 has 15 amino acids. V lost 7 bases, J lost 7 bases, and 9 bases stayed unmatched. The CDR3 here is CASKRQGALGEKLFF. CDR3 nucleotides: TGTGCCAGCAAGAGACAGGGGGCGTTGGGTGAAAAACTGTTTTTT.

About this clone itself: Relative to the germline gene, one junction end is altered; a read error may explain this. The rearrangement joins TRBV5-1 to TRBJ1-4; TRBD1 aligns across 8 bases. The CDR3 has 15 amino acids. Germline CDR1 is SGHRS and CDR2 is YFSETQ. The DNA of the CDR3 is TGTGCCAGCAGCAGGCCGGGACAGGAGAATGAAAAACTGTTTTTT. Protein: CASSRPGQENEKLFF.

V and J are TRBV29-1 and TRBJ2-5; 8 positions match TRBD2. J gave up 2 bases and V 4 bases, and 3 bases lay outside the gene matches. Germline V gives CDR1 SQVTM, CDR2 ANQGSEA. CDR3 size: 13 residues. The CDR3 bases are TGCAGCGTTGTAGCGGGGCTTCAAGAGACCCAGTACTTC. Its protein is CSVVAGLQETQYF.

The rearrangement uses TRBV27 and TRBJ2-1, with 7 bases lining up with TRBD2. There are 12 residues in the CDR3. Germline assignment: CDR1 MNHEY and CDR2 SMNVEV (reference sequence). Germline trimming cut 5 bases from V and 14 bases from J; bases unmatched to any gene: 9. CDR3 loop: CASSLPGTKEFF. DNA of the CDR3: TGTGCCAGCAGTCTTCCCGGGACTAAGGAGTTCTTC.

There are a few counts of this clone. The chain employs TRBV9 and TRBJ2-2; no reliable D call. The CDR3 is made up of 13 amino acids. Trimming cost V 1 base and J 7 bases, with 8 bases left between them. The V gene's germline CDR1 is SGDLS and CDR2 YYNGEE. The CDR3 DNA reads TGTGCCAGCAGCGTATTCTCTGGCGGGGAGCTGTTTTTT. This sequence encodes CASSVFSGGELFF.

This clone was recorded only once. This rearrangement joins TRBV7-9 to TRBJ1-6, with no clear D. Germline CDR1 and CDR2: SEHNR and FQNEAQ (reference sequence). The CDR3 contains 16 residues. Trimming removed 6 bases at V and 0 bases at J, with 12 bases between. The CDR3 sequence: CASSNLFGSYNSPLHF. The CDR3 coding sequence is TGTGCCAGCAGTAATTTGTTCGGCTCCTATAATTCACCCCTCCACTTT.

This clone has just one count. The genes are TRBV7-2 and TRBJ2-3; the D is unclear. The CDR3 is 11 residues long. Per germline, CDR1 SGHTA and CDR2 FQGNSA. V gave up 9 bases and J gave up 5 bases, with 9 bases separating them. The CDR3 region is CASSPLDTQYF. CDR3 in DNA: TGTGCCAGTAGCCCCCTAGATACGCAGTATTTT.

The rearrangement joins TRBV11-2 to TRBJ1-6; 8 positions match TRBD1. This CDR3 contains 17 residues. V lost 4 bases, J lost 3 bases, and 8 bases stayed unmatched. Germline lookup yields CDR1 SGHAT and CDR2 FQNNGV. The CDR3 DNA is TGTGCCAGCAGCTCGGCTTGGGGGACAGGCTATAATTCACCCCTCCACTTT. It yields the protein CASSSAWGTGYNSPLHF. Full variable domain (remainder filled in from reference TRBV11-2 and TRBJ1-6): EAGVAQSPRYKIIEKRQSVAFWCNPISGHATLYWYQQILGQGPKLLIQFQNNGVVDDSQLPKDRFSAERLKGVDSTLKIQPAKLEDSAVYLCASSSAWGTGYNSPLHFGNGTRLTVT.

CDR3 region: CSVAKNNEKLFF. CDR3 nucleotides: TGCAGCGTTGCCAAGAATAATGAAAAACTGTTTTTT. This rearrangement joins TRBV29-1 to TRBJ1-4; D remains unclear. V lost 4 bases, J lost 4 bases, and 7 bases lay in between. The CDR3 runs 12 residues. Germline loops: CDR1 SQVTM, CDR2 ANQGSEA.

The V and J genes are TRBV9 and TRBJ2-1; TRBD2 matches 14 bases. Germline CDR1 is SGDLS and CDR2 is YYNGEE. This CDR3 is built from 18 residues. The ends lost 3 bases at V and 8 bases at J; junction bases unmatched: 13. In DNA, the CDR3 is TGTGCCAGCAGCGCCGGGACTAGCGGGAGTAGGGGTTTAGATGAGCAGTTCTTC. Translating it yields CASSAGTSGSRGLDEQFF. The entire variable domain, with the rest obtained from reference TRBV9 and TRBJ2-1, is as follows: DSGVTQTPKHLITATGQRVTLRCSPRSGDLSVYWYQQSLDQGLQFLIQYYNGEERAKGNILERFSAQQFPDLHSELNLSSLELGDSALYFCASSAGTSGSRGLDEQFFGPGTRLTVL.

V usage is TRBV11-3 and J usage is TRBJ2-1; TRBD2 aligns across 10 bases. CDR1 is SGHNT and CDR2 is YENEEA in the germline V gene. V lost 2 bases, J lost 6 bases, and 10 bases stayed unmatched. The CDR3 contains 17 residues. The CDR3 reads CASSLSSQRGGLNEQFF. The DNA of the CDR3 is TGTGCCAGCAGCTTAAGCTCCCAGCGGGGGGGCCTCAATGAGCAGTTCTTC.

The rearrangement links TRBV5-6 to TRBJ2-1; D not resolved. Looked up from germline, CDR1 is SGHDT and CDR2 is YYEEEE. This CDR3 has 12 amino acids. V lost 2 bases, J lost 7 bases, and 7 bases lay in between. The CDR3, as DNA: TGTGCCAGCAGCTTACGGTATAATGAGCAGTTCTTC. Its translation: CASSLRYNEQFF. Complete variable domain (other parts from reference TRBV5-6 and TRBJ2-1): DAGVTQSPTHLIKTRGQQVTLRCSPKSGHDTVSWYQQALGQGPQFIFQYYEEEERQRGNFPDRFSGHQFPNYSSELNVNALLLGDSALYLCASSLRYNEQFFGPGTRLTVL.

The chain links TRBV7-3 to TRBJ2-5; 7 bases fit TRBD2. Trimming at V came to 4 bases and at J to 9 bases, leaving 8 bases not matched to a gene. Looked up from germline, CDR1 is SGHTA and CDR2 is FQGTGA. The CDR3 contains 13 residues. CDR3 amino acids: CASSSESGRAQYF. For the CDR3, the DNA is TGTGCCAGCAGCTCCGAGTCGGGGAGGGCCCAGTACTTC.

This clone appeared a few times. This chain connects TRBV28 to TRBJ2-7, with 7 bases aligning to TRBD1. The CDR3 sequence is 14 residues long. The V gene end was trimmed by 9 bases and the J gene end by 5 bases; junction bases not matched to a gene: 13. Germline V gene lookup returns CDR1 MDHEN and CDR2 SYDVKM. The CDR3 region is CASPPGQDLDEQYF. CDR3 bases: TGTGCCAGTCCACCAGGACAGGATCTGGACGAGCAGTACTTC.

This chain's CDR3 is CASSYLTSVQSYNEQFF. The CDR3 coding sequence is TGTGCCAGCAGCTACCTCACTAGCGTTCAGTCCTACAATGAGCAGTTCTTC. The rearrangement uses TRBV7-2 and TRBJ2-1, with 7 bases lining up with TRBD2. V lost 4 bases and J lost 1; bases outside the gene matches: 10. CDR1 is SGHTA and CDR2 is FQGNSA in the germline V gene. The CDR3 has 17 residues.

This clone was counted only a few times. This rearrangement joins TRBV2 to TRBJ1-4, with D uncertain. CDR3 length equals 13 residues. Looked up from germline, CDR1 is SNHLY and CDR2 is FYNNEI. V was clipped by 4 bases and J by 3 bases, with 6 bases between them. CDR3 sequence reads: CASSGQANEKLFF. CDR3 DNA sequence: TGTGCCAGCAGTGGGCAGGCTAATGAAAAACTGTTTTTT.